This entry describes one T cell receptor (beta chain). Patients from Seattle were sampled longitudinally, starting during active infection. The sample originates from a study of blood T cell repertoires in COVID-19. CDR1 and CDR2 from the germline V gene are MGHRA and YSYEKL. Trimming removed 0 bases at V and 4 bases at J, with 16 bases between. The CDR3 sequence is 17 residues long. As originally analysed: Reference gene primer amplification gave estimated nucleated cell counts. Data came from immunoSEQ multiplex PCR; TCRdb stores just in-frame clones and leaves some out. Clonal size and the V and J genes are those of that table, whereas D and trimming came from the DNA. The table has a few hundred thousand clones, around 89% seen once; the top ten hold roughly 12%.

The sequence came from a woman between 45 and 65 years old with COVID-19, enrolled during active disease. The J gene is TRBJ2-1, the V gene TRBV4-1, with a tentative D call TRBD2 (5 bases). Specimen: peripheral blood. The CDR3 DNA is TGCGCCAGCAGCCAAGATGGCCCGGGAATGGGGTACAATGAGCAGTTCTTC. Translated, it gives CASSQDGPGMGYNEQFF.